The 26 T cell receptor beta chains presented below share a single source sample, sequenced in a study of cytotoxic CD8 clonotypes in ibrutinib-treated CLL. Profiling relied on immunoSEQ multiplex PCR, and the TCRdb table lists in-frame clones only, not all of them. The profile shows approximately 150,000 clones, roughly four fifths of them singletons. The sample consisted of PBMCs, taken after 24 months of ibrutinib treatment. The receptors come from a human donor with chronic lymphocytic leukemia.

The genes are TRBV7-8 and TRBJ2-5; D may be TRBD1 or TRBD2 (6 bases each). Germline V gene sequence: CDR1 SGHVS, CDR2 FQNEAQ. Trimming took off 5 bases at V and 5 bases at J, with 18 bases between the two ends. The CDR3 runs to 15 residues. The CDR3 is CASSTEGGVLETQYF. In DNA, the CDR3 is TGTGCCAGCAGCACCGAGGGGGGAGTTCTGGAGACCCAGTACTTC.

CDR3 nucleotide sequence: TGCGCCAGCAGCACCCGCGGGACAGGGGTGGATTCACCCCTCCACTTT. As protein: CASSTRGTGVDSPLHF. The gene calls are TRBV5-1 and TRBJ1-6; 10 bases line up with TRBD1. The CDR3 has 16 amino acids. V shed 4 bases, J shed 8 bases, and the junction held 9 bases outside the gene matches. Germline V gene lookup returns CDR1 SGHRS and CDR2 YFSETQ.

The chain has TRBV20-1 and TRBJ2-7; D ambiguous. Trimming took 3 bases from V and 3 from J, leaving 6 bases between them. Looked up from germline, CDR1 is DFQATT and CDR2 is SNEGSKA (reference sequence). CDR3 size: 11 residues. CDR3 sequence: CSARRSYEQYF. CDR3 coding DNA: TGCAGTGCTAGGCGGAGCTACGAGCAGTACTTC.

In its sample, this clone was seen once. V usage is TRBV12-2 and J usage is TRBJ2-3; the table gives TRBD2 as D, unverified against the DNA. TRBV12-2 is a pseudogene. CDR3 length: 12 residues. The DNA of the CDR3 is TGTGCAAGTCGCCCCTTTTTTCGGGAGCAGTATTTT. This sequence encodes CASRPFFREQYF.

This chain links TRBV27 with TRBJ1-3; 10 nucleotides line up with TRBD1. The CDR3 extends over 15 amino acids. With V trimmed by 5 bases and J by 4 bases, 5 bases remained unmatched. Germline V CDR1 and CDR2: MNHEY, SMNVEV (reference sequence). The CDR3 DNA follows: TGTGCCAGCAGTAGACAGGGGGCGACGGGAAACACCATATATTTT. Protein product: CASSRQGATGNTIYF.

The chain links TRBV6-5 to TRBJ1-2; 7 bases fit TRBD1. The V segment lost 0 bases and the J segment 0 bases; nucleotides outside the gene matches: 1. From germline, CDR1 is MNHEY and CDR2 SVGAGI. The CDR3 length is 15 residues. The CDR3 bases are TGTGCCAGCAGTTACTCCGGGACAGCTAACTATGGCTACACCTTC. This translates into CASSYSGTANYGYTF.

The rearrangement uses TRBV19 and TRBJ1-4; D is uncertain. Trimming pared 3 bases from V and 3 bases from J, leaving 11 bases between. The length of the CDR3 is 15 residues. CDR1 LNHDA and CDR2 SQIVND come from the germline V gene (reference sequence). Here the CDR3 DNA reads TGTGCCAGTAGTATGCGGGCAGATCCTAATGAAAAACTGTTTTTT. Protein sequence: CASSMRADPNEKLFF.

This clone was observed a single time. The J gene is TRBJ2-1, the V gene TRBV2; TRBD1 matches 7 bases. The CDR3 covers 15 residues. V dropped 7 bases and J dropped 4; count of bases not matched to a gene: 10. Germline lookup yields CDR1 SNHLY and CDR2 FYNNEI. The DNA for the CDR3 is TGTGCCAGCAAAGTTGTGGGGACAGTATACAATGAGCAGTTCTTC. Encoded protein: CASKVVGTVYNEQFF.

V and J are TRBV6-4 and TRBJ2-3; D is uncertain. Germline assignment: CDR1 MRHNA and CDR2 SNTAGT. Trimming cost V 4 bases and J 4 bases, with 9 bases left between them. The CDR3 is made up of 13 amino acids. CDR3 sequence reads: CASSVGGADTQYF. Here the CDR3 DNA reads TGTGCCAGCAGTGTGGGCGGCGCAGATACGCAGTATTTT.

J is TRBJ1-2 and V is TRBV5-5; 7 nucleotides line up with TRBD1. The junction had 12 bases not matched to a gene; V was cut back by 2 bases and J by 5 bases. CDR3 length equals 16 residues. Germline CDR1 SGHKS, CDR2 YYEKEE (reference sequence). CDR3 in DNA: TGTGCCAGCAGCTTCCTTACAGGGGTTGGGCATTATGGCTACACCTTC. It yields the protein CASSFLTGVGHYGYTF.

The chain couples TRBV6-5 to TRBJ1-5; 10 positions agree with TRBD1. Germline CDR1 reads MNHEY; CDR2 reads SVGAGI. V was pared by 5 bases and J by 3 bases, with 4 bases of the junction left unmatched. This CDR3 spans 15 amino acids. The DNA for the CDR3 is TGTGCCAGCAGTATGGACAGGGGGTTCAATCAGCCCCAGCATTTT. This gives the protein CASSMDRGFNQPQHF.

This rearrangement joins TRBV11-2 to TRBJ1-1; TRBD1 is a possible D gene (5 bases). There are 15 residues in the CDR3. Germline loops: CDR1 SGHAT, CDR2 FQNNGV. With 1 base removed from V and 1 base from J, the gap between germline ends came to 10 bases. In nucleotides, the CDR3 is TGTGCCAGCAGCTTAGTTCGGGGGACGAACACTGAAGCTTTCTTT. The encoded protein is CASSLVRGTNTEAFF.

The rearrangement uses TRBV19 and TRBJ1-4, with 7 bases matching TRBD1. With V trimmed by 5 bases and J by 0 bases, 3 bases remained unmatched. CDR1 and CDR2 from the germline V gene are LNHDA and SQIVND (reference sequence). The CDR3 contains 15 residues. CDR3 coding DNA: TGTGCCAGTAGTGCCGGGACAGCAACTAATGAAAAACTGTTTTTT. It codes for CASSAGTATNEKLFF.

V usage is TRBV2 and J usage is TRBJ2-5; TRBD2 matches 11 bases. V shed 7 bases and J 5 bases; nucleotides not matched to a gene: 15. CDR1 is SNHLY, CDR2 FYNNEI, per germline. CDR3 size: 17 residues. The CDR3 reads CASTEGLAGGLLETQYF. The CDR3 DNA follows: TGTGCCAGCACCGAGGGGTTAGCGGGGGGGTTATTGGAGACCCAGTACTTC. Together with reference TRBV2 and TRBJ2-5, the CDR3 gives the full variable domain: EPEVTQTPSHQVTQMGQEVILRCVPISNHLYFYWYRQILGQKVEFLVSFYNNEISEKSEIFDDQFSVERPDGSNFTLKIRSTKLEDSAMYFCASTEGLAGGLLETQYFGPGTRLLVL.

The chain is built from TRBV2 and TRBJ1-4; 9 bases align to TRBD1. The CDR3 extends over 15 amino acids. From germline, CDR1 is SNHLY and CDR2 FYNNEI. V shed 6 bases and J 5 bases; nucleotides not matched to a gene: 7. The CDR3 DNA reads TGTGCCAGCAGCAAAAGGACAGGGGCGAATGAAAAACTGTTTTTT. Amino acid sequence: CASSKRTGANEKLFF. Drawing the rest from reference TRBV2 and TRBJ1-4, the complete variable domain is EPEVTQTPSHQVTQMGQEVILRCVPISNHLYFYWYRQILGQKVEFLVSFYNNEISEKSEIFDDQFSVERPDGSNFTLKIRSTKLEDSAMYFCASSKRTGANEKLFFGSGTQLSVL.

A word on this clone: At the DNA level, this CDR3 is encoded by other sequences in the same sample as well. This chain uses TRBV6-5 with TRBJ1-2, with a possible D match to TRBD1 (5 bases). CDR1 and CDR2 (germline): MNHEY, SVGAGI. Between the trimmed V and J ends, which lost 0 bases and 1 base, there was a span of 6 bases. The CDR3 has 14 residues. CDR3 bases: TGTGCCAGCAGTTACTCCGGGGGTAACTATGGCTACACCTTC. Its translation is CASSYSGGNYGYTF.

The chain is built from TRBV27 and TRBJ2-7, with no clear D. Germline-derived CDR1 and CDR2 are MNHEY and SMNVEV (reference sequence). The CDR3 spans 13 residues. V was cut by 2 bases and J by 3 bases, with 8 bases left in between. CDR3 coding DNA: TGTGCCAGCAGTTTAAGGCGGTACTACGAGCAGTACTTC. Amino acid sequence: CASSLRRYYEQYF.

This chain links TRBV11-3 with TRBJ2-2; 9 nucleotides align to TRBD2. The CDR3 is made up of 14 amino acids. Germline V CDR1 and CDR2: SGHNT, YENEEA. The V segment lost 7 bases and the J segment 5 bases; nucleotides outside the gene matches: 5. The CDR3 protein is CASKGSGRTGELFF. For the CDR3, the DNA is TGTGCCAGCAAGGGTAGCGGGAGAACCGGGGAGCTGTTTTTT.

This clone turned up a few times. The rearrangement joins TRBV7-9 to TRBJ1-4; a possible D gene is TRBD1 (5 bases). Between the trimmed V and J ends, which lost 5 bases and 7 bases, there was a span of 20 bases. CDR3 length: 16 amino acids. Germline CDR1 is SEHNR and CDR2 is FQNEAQ (reference sequence). In DNA form, the CDR3 reads TGTGCCAGCAGCCCCCCGCTCCGGGGCGGTGGTGAAAAACTGTTTTTT. Its translation: CASSPPLRGGGEKLFF. Looking up the rest from reference TRBV7-9 and TRBJ1-4 gives the full variable domain: DTGVSQNPRHKITKRGQNVTFRCDPISEHNRLYWYRQTLGQGPEFLTYFQNEAQLEKSRLLSDRFSAERPKGSFSTLEIQRTEQGDSAMYLCASSPPLRGGGEKLFFGSGTQLSVL.

The chain has TRBV19 and TRBJ1-5; TRBD1 aligns across 8 bases. The CDR3 is 15 amino acids. Germline assignment: CDR1 LNHDA and CDR2 SQIVND (reference sequence). After removal of 5 bases from V and 1 base from J, the junction contained 4 bases not matched to a gene. In nucleotides, the CDR3 is TGTGCCAGTAGTTGGGACAGGTCGAGCAATCAGCCCCAGCATTTT. Translated: CASSWDRSSNQPQHF.

This clone was picked up one time. The V call is TRBV18, the J call TRBJ1-2, with unresolved D. Germline CDR1 reads KGHSH; CDR2 reads LQKENI. V shed 3 bases and J shed 5 bases, with 10 bases lying between them. The CDR3 is 13 amino acids. In DNA form, the CDR3 reads TGTGCCAGCTCACCCGATCCCTTTTATGGCTACACCTTC. Translated: CASSPDPFYGYTF.

The chain links TRBV6-5 to TRBJ1-4; D gene ambiguous. The CDR3 is 15 residues long. Germline CDR1 is MNHEY and CDR2 is SVGAGI. V gave up 2 bases and J gave up 7 bases, with 14 bases separating them. CDR3 bases: TGTGCCAGCAGTTACACGGCAACGCGCGTTGAAAAACTGTTTTTT. It codes for CASSYTATRVEKLFF.

The chain carries TRBV7-2 and TRBJ2-1, with a tentative D call TRBD1 (5 bases). The germline gives CDR1 SGHTA, CDR2 FQGNSA. The V end was cut by 1 base, the J end by 9 bases, with 10 bases between. There are 13 residues in the CDR3. DNA for the CDR3: TGTGCCAGCAGCTTAGTAGGGGCCGGTGAGCAGTTCTTC. Its protein is CASSLVGAGEQFF.

The CDR3: CASSESLGGGFLGYTF. CDR3 nucleotides: TGTGCCAGCAGTGAATCCCTGGGTGGCGGGTTTTTGGGCTACACCTTC. The chain recombines TRBV25-1 with TRBJ1-2; D is undetermined. This CDR3 has 16 residues. V was trimmed by 1 base and J by 8 bases, leaving 20 bases between them. Germline loops: CDR1 MGHDK, CDR2 SYGVNS.

The chain carries TRBV6-5 and TRBJ2-5; possible D gene TRBD2, 5 bases. The CDR3 sequence is 15 residues long. Germline V lookup: CDR1 MNHEY, CDR2 SVGAGI. The V gene lost 6 bases and the J gene lost 4 bases, with 18 bases spanning the gap. The CDR3 loop reads CASRLGLSNVETQYF. The DNA of the CDR3 is TGTGCCAGCAGACTAGGACTTTCGAACGTAGAGACCCAGTACTTC.

The V and J genes are TRBV6-5 and TRBJ1-1; 9 positions agree with TRBD1. V dropped 7 bases and J dropped 5; count of bases not matched to a gene: 5. Germline lookup yields CDR1 MNHEY and CDR2 SVGAGI. This CDR3 spans 13 amino acids. DNA of the CDR3: TGTGCCAGCACTATCGACAGGGGGACTGAAGCTTTCTTT. This encodes CASTIDRGTEAFF.